This T cell receptor beta chain was documented in a study of blood T cell repertoires in COVID-19. In the study's own analysis: Reference gene primer amplification gave nucleated cell count estimates. Data came from immunoSEQ multiplex PCR; TCRdb stores just in-frame clones and leaves some out. V, J and clone size are those of that table, while D and trimming were read from the DNA. The sample includes a few hundred thousand clones, about 90% of them seen just once. CDR1 is MDHEN and CDR2 is SYDVKM in the germline V gene. This CDR3 has 14 amino acids. Trimming cost V 6 bases and J 6 bases; bases outside gene matches: 5.

The rearrangement joins TRBV28 to TRBJ1-5, with 10 nucleotides matching TRBD1. Sequencing was carried out using PBMCs or T cells enriched from blood (not recorded which). The sequence was collected from a woman between 18 and 30 years old with acute COVID-19. The CDR3 region is CASSRTGGIQPQHF. CDR3 bases: TGTGCCAGCAGCCGGACAGGGGGAATTCAGCCCCAGCATTTT.